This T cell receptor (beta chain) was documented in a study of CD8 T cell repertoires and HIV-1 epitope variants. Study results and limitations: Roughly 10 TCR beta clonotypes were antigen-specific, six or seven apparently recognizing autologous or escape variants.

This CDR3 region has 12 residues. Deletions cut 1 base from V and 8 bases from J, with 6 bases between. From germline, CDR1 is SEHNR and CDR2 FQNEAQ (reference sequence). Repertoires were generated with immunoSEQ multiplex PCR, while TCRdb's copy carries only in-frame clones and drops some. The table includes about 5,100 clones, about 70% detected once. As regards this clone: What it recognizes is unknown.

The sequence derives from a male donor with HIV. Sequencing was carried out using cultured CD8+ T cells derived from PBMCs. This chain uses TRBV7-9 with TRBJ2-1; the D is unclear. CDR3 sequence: CASSLDPDEQFF. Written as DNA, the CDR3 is TGTGCCAGCAGCTTAGATCCGGATGAGCAGTTCTTC. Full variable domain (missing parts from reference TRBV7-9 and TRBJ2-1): DTGVSQNPRHKITKRGQNVTFRCDPISEHNRLYWYRQTLGQGPEFLTYFQNEAQLEKSRLLSDRFSAERPKGSFSTLEIQRTEQGDSAMYLCASSLDPDEQFFGPGTRLTVL.